What follows are 18 T cell receptor beta chains derived from one specimen sequenced in a study of response to subunit inactivated influenza vaccine. One entry per CDR3 protein results from TCRdb running MiXCR on the RT-PCR reads. The data contain more than 550,000 distinct CDR3 sequences, approximately 11% of them seen just once; the ten biggest clones take up approximately 11%. This sample also appeared in a second study, on T cells expressing NK-cell markers. As that study records: 5'RACE template switching built TCR beta cDNA with unique molecular identifiers.

This specimen was PBMCs from blood, taken on the day of vaccination. The origin of the receptors is a man in his fifties or sixties who received an inactivated influenza vaccine.

This clonotype was found once. The chain combines TRBV12-3 or TRBV12-4 with TRBJ1-1; D ambiguous. Trimming pared 5 bases from V and 1 base from J, leaving 8 bases between. The CDR3 covers 13 residues. The CDR3 nucleotides are TGTGCCAGCAGTCACACATCGAACACTGAAGCTTTCTTT. Translating gives CASSHTSNTEAFF.

This chain joins TRBV10-3 and TRBJ2-7; 7 positions agree with TRBD1. This CDR3 comprises 13 residues. Per the germline V gene, CDR1 is ENHRY and CDR2 is SYGVKD. V shed 11 bases and J 0 bases; nucleotides not matched to a gene: 7. CDR3 protein: CAVQGSSSYEQYF. The CDR3 DNA reads TGTGCCGTACAGGGGTCGTCCTCCTACGAGCAGTACTTC.

The chain couples TRBV7-8 to TRBJ2-5; D gene unclear. There are 13 residues in the CDR3. Trimming took off 7 bases at V and 5 bases at J, with 14 bases between the two ends. The germline V gene has CDR1 SGHVS and CDR2 FQNEAQ. In nucleotides, the CDR3 is TGTGCCAGCACCTTGAATATGGGGGAGACCCAGTACTTC. Encoded protein: CASTLNMGETQYF. Filled out from reference TRBV7-8 and TRBJ2-5, the complete variable domain reads GAGVSQSPRYKVAKRGQDVALRCDPISGHVSLFWYQQALGQGPEFLTYFQNEAQLDKSGLPSDRFFAERPEGSVSTLKIQRTQQEDSAVYLCASTLNMGETQYFGPGTRLLVL.

This clonotype occurred many times. This chain uses TRBV12-3 or TRBV12-4 with TRBJ2-2; no clear D. The CDR3 covers 14 residues. Trimming left V 6 bases short and J 6 bases short, with 14 bases between. The CDR3 bases are TGTGCCAGCAGCCCCGATGTGGCGGCCGGGGAGCTGTTTTTT. Encoded protein: CASSPDVAAGELFF.

The rearrangement uses TRBV7-9 and TRBJ2-5; D possibly corresponds to TRBD1 (6 bases). Germline assignment: CDR1 SEHNR and CDR2 FQNEAQ (reference sequence). The CDR3 length is 16 residues. V was trimmed by 5 bases and J by 1 base, leaving 17 bases between them. Written as DNA, the CDR3 is TGTGCCAGCAGCCCCACTTTCGGGACAATCCAAGAGACCCAGTACTTC. Amino acids: CASSPTFGTIQETQYF.

This clonotype was observed at least ten times. V and J are TRBV7-2 and TRBJ1-2, with 7 bases identical to TRBD1. Germline values: CDR1 SGHTA, CDR2 FQGNSA. The CDR3 runs 15 residues. V lost 5 bases to trimming and J lost 2 bases; unmatched junction nucleotides: 8. The CDR3 spells CASSPKPGQNYGYTF. DNA for the CDR3: TGTGCCAGCAGCCCCAAACCGGGACAGAACTATGGCTACACCTTC. The full variable domain, its missing parts supplied by reference TRBV7-2 and TRBJ1-2, is GAGVSQSPSNKVTEKGKDVELRCDPISGHTALYWYRQSLGQGLEFLIYFQGNSAPDKSGLPSDRFSAERTGGSVSTLTIQRTQQEDSAVYLCASSPKPGQNYGYTFGSGTRLTVV.

This clonotype has just a few counts. One junction end disagrees with the germline gene, perhaps due to a read error. This chain's CDR3 is CASSVRDRALHF. Written as DNA, the CDR3 is TGTGCCAGCAGCGTCCGGGACAGGGCTCTTCACTTC. This sequence joins TRBV2 and TRBJ1-2; 9 bases match TRBD1. The CDR3 runs to 12 residues. Germline-derived CDR1 and CDR2 are SNHLY and FYNNEI.

This clonotype was recorded a few times. The chain employs TRBV9 and TRBJ2-5; no clear D. CDR3 size: 15 residues. Germline loops: CDR1 SGDLS, CDR2 YYNGEE. The V end was cut by 3 bases, the J end by 2 bases, with 14 bases between. This CDR3 reads CASSASAGSQETQYF. The CDR3 coding sequence is TGTGCCAGCAGCGCTTCAGCCGGGTCACAAGAGACCCAGTACTTC.

The J gene is TRBJ2-7, the V gene TRBV6-2 or TRBV6-3; possible D gene TRBD2, 5 bases. The V gene lost 2 bases and the J gene lost 7 bases, with 24 bases spanning the gap. The germline CDR1 and CDR2 sequences are MNHEY and SVGEGT. The CDR3 loop spans 17 amino acids. The CDR3 coding sequence is TGTGCCAGCAGTTACGCCCCTGGGGAGCTTTGGTATGGGGAGCAGTACTTC. Translating gives CASSYAPGELWYGEQYF.

This clonotype was seen only once. The chain employs TRBV4-1 and TRBJ2-7; 9 bases are shared with TRBD1. CDR1 is MGHRA, CDR2 YSYEKL, per germline. The CDR3 length is 15 residues. V shed 4 bases, J shed 6 bases, and the junction held 10 bases outside the gene matches. The CDR3 nucleotides are TGCGCCAGCAGCCCATCCGGGACAGGGCCCAGCGAGCAGTACTTC. It encodes CASSPSGTGPSEQYF.

There are a few counts of this clonotype. This chain uses TRBV29-1 with TRBJ2-3, with D hard to call. CDR3 length equals 9 residues. V lost 5 bases and J lost 10, with 7 bases in between. Germline V lookup: CDR1 SQVTM, CDR2 ANQGSEA. CDR3 in DNA: TGCAGCGTTATGGGCCCGCAGTATTTT. This sequence encodes CSVMGPQYF.

This clonotype was counted a few times. V usage is TRBV5-1 and J usage is TRBJ1-1; TRBD1 agrees at 9 bases. The CDR3 totals 14 residues. Losses at the gene ends were 4 bases for V and 5 bases for J; bases not matched to a gene: 6. Per the germline V gene, CDR1 is SGHRS and CDR2 is YFSETQ. The CDR3 spells CASSETGGVTEAFF. As DNA, the CDR3 is TGCGCCAGCAGCGAGACAGGGGGAGTTACTGAAGCTTTCTTT.

The V call is TRBV10-3, the J call TRBJ1-1; D is perhaps TRBD1 (6 bases). Germline-derived CDR1 and CDR2 are ENHRY and SYGVKD. The CDR3 length is 15 residues. The V end was cut by 0 bases, the J end by 1 base, with 9 bases between. CDR3: CAISESVGANTEAFF. DNA for the CDR3: TGTGCCATCAGTGAGTCAGTGGGGGCGAACACTGAAGCTTTCTTT.

A few counts support this clonotype. This chain uses TRBV7-8 with TRBJ2-1, with a weak D call TRBD1 (6 bases). The CDR3 length is 17 residues. The V end was cut by 0 bases, the J end by 0 bases, with 12 bases between. Germline CDR1 SGHVS, CDR2 FQNEAQ. The CDR3 sequence: CASSLAWSRGSYNEQFF. The CDR3 DNA reads as TGTGCCAGCAGCTTAGCGTGGTCCAGGGGCTCCTACAATGAGCAGTTCTTC.

The table lists this clonotype with a few counts. The chain is built from TRBV20-1 and TRBJ2-7, with unresolved D. Germline V gene data show CDR1 as DFQATT and CDR2 as SNEGSKA (reference sequence). Trimming removed 4 bases from V and 6 bases from J, with 10 bases in between. The CDR3 length is 11 residues. The CDR3 sequence is CSAKMVGEQYF. In DNA form, the CDR3 reads TGCAGTGCTAAGATGGTTGGCGAGCAGTACTTC.

The chain is built from TRBV12-3 or TRBV12-4 and TRBJ2-7, with TRBD1 matching over 8 bases. J lost 0 bases, V lost 4 bases, and 14 bases had no gene match. This CDR3 contains 18 residues. The CDR3 region has the DNA TGTGCCAGCAGTTCCTGGTCCCGGGACAGGTACAGCTCCTACGAGCAGTACTTC. This translates into CASSSWSRDRYSSYEQYF.

This clonotype has just a few counts. The genes are TRBV5-1 and TRBJ2-3; 8 nucleotides align to TRBD2. Looked up from germline, CDR1 is SGHRS and CDR2 is YFSETQ. The CDR3 loop spans 15 amino acids. J lost 6 bases, V lost 0 bases, and 6 bases had no gene match. CDR3: CASSLEGLDPDTQYF. CDR3 sequence (DNA): TGCGCCAGCAGCTTGGAGGGACTAGATCCGGATACGCAGTATTTT.

This clonotype was observed a few times. V and J are TRBV12-3 or TRBV12-4 and TRBJ1-5, with D possibly TRBD1 on 6 matching bases. This CDR3 spans 13 amino acids. The V end was cut by 6 bases, the J end by 7 bases, with 13 bases between. CDR3 DNA sequence: TGTGCCAGCAGGGAGGACAGAAGGCAGCCCCAGCATTTT. It yields the protein CASREDRRQPQHF.